This TCR beta chain was identified in a study of blood T cell repertoires in COVID-19. This clone occurred once. The germline V gene has CDR1 LNHDA and CDR2 SQIVND (reference sequence). The CDR3 spans 14 residues. The junction had 1 base not matched to a gene; V was cut back by 4 bases and J by 5 bases. Clones were read by immunoSEQ multiplex PCR, and TCRdb kept only the in-frame ones, dropping some. The repertoire consists of roughly 340,000 clones, with 88% occurring once and the leading ten covering approximately 7.4%. The sequencing input was peripheral blood. The V call is TRBV19, the J call TRBJ1-6, with TRBD1 identical over 8 bases. This TCR came from a woman in her seventies with COVID-19, enrolled during active disease. The CDR3 region is CASSTGGHNSPLHF. The CDR3 DNA is TGTGCCAGTAGTACAGGGGGCCATAATTCACCCCTCCACTTT. The variable domain in full, with the rest retrieved from reference TRBV19 and TRBJ1-6, is DGGITQSPKYLFRKEGQNVTLSCEQNLNHDAMYWYRQDPGQGLRLIYYSQIVNDFQKGDIAEGYSVSREKKESFPLTVTSAQKNPTAFYLCASSTGGHNSPLHFGNGTRLTVT.